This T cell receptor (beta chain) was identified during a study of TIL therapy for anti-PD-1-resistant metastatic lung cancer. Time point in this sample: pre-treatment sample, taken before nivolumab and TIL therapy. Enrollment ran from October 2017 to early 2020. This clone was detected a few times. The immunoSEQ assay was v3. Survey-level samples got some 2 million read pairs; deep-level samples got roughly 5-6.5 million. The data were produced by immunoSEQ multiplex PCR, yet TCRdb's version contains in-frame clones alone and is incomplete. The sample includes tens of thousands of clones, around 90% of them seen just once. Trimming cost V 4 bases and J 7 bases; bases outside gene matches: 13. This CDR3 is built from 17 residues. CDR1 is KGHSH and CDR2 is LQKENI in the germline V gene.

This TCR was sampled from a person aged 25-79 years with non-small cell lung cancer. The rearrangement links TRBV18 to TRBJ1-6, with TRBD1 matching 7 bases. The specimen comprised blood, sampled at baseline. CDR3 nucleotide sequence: TGTGCCAGCTCACTCACGACGCGGGACAGCCAAAATTCACCCCTCCACTTT. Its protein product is CASSLTTRDSQNSPLHF.